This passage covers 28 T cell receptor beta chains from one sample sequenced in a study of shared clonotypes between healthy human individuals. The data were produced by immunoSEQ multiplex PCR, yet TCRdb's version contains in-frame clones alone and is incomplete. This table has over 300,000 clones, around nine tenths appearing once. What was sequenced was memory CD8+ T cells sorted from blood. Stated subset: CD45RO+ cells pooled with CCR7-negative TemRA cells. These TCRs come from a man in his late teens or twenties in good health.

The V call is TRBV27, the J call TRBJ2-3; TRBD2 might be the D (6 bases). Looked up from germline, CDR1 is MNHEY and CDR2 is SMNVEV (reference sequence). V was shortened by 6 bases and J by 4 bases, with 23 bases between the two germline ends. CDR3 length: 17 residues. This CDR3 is CASSQTIDSIAADTQYF. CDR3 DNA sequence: TGTGCCAGCAGCCAAACCATAGACTCCATAGCGGCAGATACGCAGTATTTT.

The CDR3 spells CASSATPQSSYNSPLHF. DNA for the CDR3: TGTGCCAGCAGTGCGACGCCTCAGAGCTCCTATAATTCACCCCTCCACTTT. V usage is TRBV2 and J usage is TRBJ1-6; the D is unclear. The CDR3 loop spans 17 amino acids. V was pared by 4 bases and J by 0 bases, with 13 bases between. Germline V lookup: CDR1 SNHLY, CDR2 FYNNEI.

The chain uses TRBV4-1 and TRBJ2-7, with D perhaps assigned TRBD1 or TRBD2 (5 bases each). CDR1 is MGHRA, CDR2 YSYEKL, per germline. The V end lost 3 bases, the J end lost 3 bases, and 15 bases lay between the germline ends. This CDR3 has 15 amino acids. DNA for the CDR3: TGCGCCAGCAGCCACCCTGGGCAGGGAGTCTACGAGCAGTACTTC. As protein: CASSHPGQGVYEQYF.

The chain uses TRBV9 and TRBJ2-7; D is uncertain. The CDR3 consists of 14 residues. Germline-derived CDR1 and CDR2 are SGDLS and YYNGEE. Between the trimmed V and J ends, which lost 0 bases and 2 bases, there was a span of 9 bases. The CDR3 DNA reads TGTGCCAGCAGCGTAGGCGTTGCCCCCTACGAGCAGTACTTC. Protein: CASSVGVAPYEQYF.

CDR3 bases: TGTGCCAGCACCCAGGGGGGGAACACTGAAGCTTTCTTT. Residues: CASTQGGNTEAFF. The V gene is TRBV6-1, the J gene TRBJ1-1; 7 positions match TRBD1. V dropped 7 bases and J dropped 1; count of bases not matched to a gene: 3. The CDR3 covers 13 residues. Germline assignment: CDR1 MNHNS and CDR2 SASEGT.

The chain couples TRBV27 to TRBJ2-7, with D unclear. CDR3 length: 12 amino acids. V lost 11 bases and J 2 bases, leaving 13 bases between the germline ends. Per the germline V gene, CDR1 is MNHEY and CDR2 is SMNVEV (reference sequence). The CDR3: CAVGRAAYEQYF. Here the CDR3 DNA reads TGTGCCGTGGGTAGGGCAGCCTACGAGCAGTACTTC.

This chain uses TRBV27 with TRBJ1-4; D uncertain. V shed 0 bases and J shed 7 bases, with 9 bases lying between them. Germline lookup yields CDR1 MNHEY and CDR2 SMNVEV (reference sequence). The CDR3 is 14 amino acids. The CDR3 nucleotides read TGTGCCAGCAGTTTATCAGGGTTTGGTGAAAAACTGTTTTTT. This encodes CASSLSGFGEKLFF.

In DNA form, the CDR3 reads TGCGCCAGCAGCTTGGCCGTCGGCACTGAAGCTTTCTTT. This codes for CASSLAVGTEAFF. The chain combines TRBV5-1 with TRBJ1-1; no clear D. From germline, CDR1 is SGHRS and CDR2 YFSETQ. CDR3 length: 13 amino acids. V dropped 0 bases and J dropped 4 bases, with 7 bases sitting between them.

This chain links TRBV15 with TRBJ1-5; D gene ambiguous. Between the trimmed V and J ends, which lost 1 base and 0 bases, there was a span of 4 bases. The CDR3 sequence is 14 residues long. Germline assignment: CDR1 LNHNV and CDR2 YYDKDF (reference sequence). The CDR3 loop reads CATSRVYSNQPQHF. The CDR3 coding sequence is TGTGCCACCAGCAGAGTATATAGCAATCAGCCCCAGCATTTT.

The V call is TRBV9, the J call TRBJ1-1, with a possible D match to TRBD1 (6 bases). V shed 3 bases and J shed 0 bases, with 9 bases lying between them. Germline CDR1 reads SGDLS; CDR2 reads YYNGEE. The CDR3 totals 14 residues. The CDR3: CASSARQVNTEAFF. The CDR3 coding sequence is TGTGCCAGCAGCGCACGACAGGTGAACACTGAAGCTTTCTTT.

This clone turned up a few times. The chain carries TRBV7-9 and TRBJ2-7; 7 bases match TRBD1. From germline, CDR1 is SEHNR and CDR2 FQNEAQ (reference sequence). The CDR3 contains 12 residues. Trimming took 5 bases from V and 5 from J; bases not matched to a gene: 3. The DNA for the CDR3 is TGTGCCAGCAGCCCCGACAGGGACGAGCAGTACTTC. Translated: CASSPDRDEQYF. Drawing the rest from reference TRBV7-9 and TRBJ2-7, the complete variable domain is DTGVSQNPRHKITKRGQNVTFRCDPISEHNRLYWYRQTLGQGPEFLTYFQNEAQLEKSRLLSDRFSAERPKGSFSTLEIQRTEQGDSAMYLCASSPDRDEQYFGPGTRLTVT.

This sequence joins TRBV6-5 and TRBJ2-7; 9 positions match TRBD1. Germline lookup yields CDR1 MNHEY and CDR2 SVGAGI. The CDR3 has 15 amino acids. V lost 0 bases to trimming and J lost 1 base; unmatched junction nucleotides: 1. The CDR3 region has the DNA TGTGCCAGCAGTTACTCCGGACAGGGGTCCTACGAGCAGTACTTC. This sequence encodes CASSYSGQGSYEQYF.

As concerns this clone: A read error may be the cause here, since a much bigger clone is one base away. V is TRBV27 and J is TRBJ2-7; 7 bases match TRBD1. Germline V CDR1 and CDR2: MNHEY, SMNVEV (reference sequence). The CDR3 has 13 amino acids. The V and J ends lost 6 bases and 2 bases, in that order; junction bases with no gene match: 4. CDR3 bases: TGTGCCAGCAGATTACAGGGGACCTACGAGCAGTACTTC. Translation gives CASRLQGTYEQYF.

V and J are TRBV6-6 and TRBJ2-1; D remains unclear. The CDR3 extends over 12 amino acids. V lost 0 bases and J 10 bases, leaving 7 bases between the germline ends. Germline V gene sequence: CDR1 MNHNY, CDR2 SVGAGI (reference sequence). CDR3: CASSYSPGEQFF. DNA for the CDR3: TGTGCCAGCAGTTACTCCCCCGGGGAGCAGTTCTTC.

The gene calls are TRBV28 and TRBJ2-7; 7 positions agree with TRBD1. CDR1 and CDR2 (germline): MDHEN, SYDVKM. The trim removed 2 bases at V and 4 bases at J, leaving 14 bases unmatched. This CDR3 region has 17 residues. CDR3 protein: CASSLIYSWGQIYEQYF. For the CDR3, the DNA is TGTGCCAGCAGTTTAATTTACTCTTGGGGACAGATATACGAGCAGTACTTC.

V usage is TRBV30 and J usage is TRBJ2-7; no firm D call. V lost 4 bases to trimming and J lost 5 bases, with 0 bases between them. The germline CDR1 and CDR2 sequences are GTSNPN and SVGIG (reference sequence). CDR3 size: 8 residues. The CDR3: CAWNEQYF. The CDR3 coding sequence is TGTGCCTGGAACGAGCAGTACTTC.

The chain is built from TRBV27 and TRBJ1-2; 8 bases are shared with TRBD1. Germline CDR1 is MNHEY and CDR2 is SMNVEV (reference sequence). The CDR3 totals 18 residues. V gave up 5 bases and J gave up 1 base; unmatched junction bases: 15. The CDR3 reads CASSPSGGGWSGNYGYTF. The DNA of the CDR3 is TGTGCCAGCAGTCCGTCAGGGGGCGGCTGGTCGGGTAACTATGGCTACACCTTC.

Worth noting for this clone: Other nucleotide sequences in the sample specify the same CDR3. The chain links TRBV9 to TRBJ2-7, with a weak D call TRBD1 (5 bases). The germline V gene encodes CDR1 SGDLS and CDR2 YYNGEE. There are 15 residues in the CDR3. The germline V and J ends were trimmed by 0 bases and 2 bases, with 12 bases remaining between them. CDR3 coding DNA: TGTGCCAGCAGCGTAGATGGGGCCACTGCCTACGAGCAGTACTTC. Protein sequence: CASSVDGATAYEQYF.

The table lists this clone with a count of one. The CDR3 sequence: CASSESVQYGYTF. CDR3 coding DNA: TGCGCCAGCAGTGAGTCCGTTCAGTATGGCTACACCTTC. The chain links TRBV10-1 to TRBJ1-2, with no clear D. The CDR3 sequence is 13 residues long. In germline, CDR1 is WNHNN, CDR2 SYGVQD (reference sequence). V was trimmed by 0 bases and J by 5 bases, leaving 7 bases between them.

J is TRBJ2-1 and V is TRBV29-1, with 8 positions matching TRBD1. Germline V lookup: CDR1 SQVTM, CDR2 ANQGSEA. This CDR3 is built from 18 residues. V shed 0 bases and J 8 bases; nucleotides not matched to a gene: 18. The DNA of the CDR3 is TGCAGCGTTGAAGAGGGGCCCGTTGGACAGGGTATGGGAGATGAGCAGTTCTTC. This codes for CSVEEGPVGQGMGDEQFF.

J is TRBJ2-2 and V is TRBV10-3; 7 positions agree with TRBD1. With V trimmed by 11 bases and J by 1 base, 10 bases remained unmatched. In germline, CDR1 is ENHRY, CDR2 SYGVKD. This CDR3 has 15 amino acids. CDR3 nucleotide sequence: TGTGCCGCCCACAGGGGCCGAGGGAACACCGGGGAGCTGTTTTTT. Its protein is CAAHRGRGNTGELFF.

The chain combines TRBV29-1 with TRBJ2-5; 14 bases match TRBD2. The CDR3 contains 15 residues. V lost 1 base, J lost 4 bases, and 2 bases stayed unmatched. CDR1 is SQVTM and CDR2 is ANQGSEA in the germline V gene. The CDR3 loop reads CSVEGLAGGGETQYF. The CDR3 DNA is TGCAGCGTTGAAGGACTAGCGGGAGGGGGAGAGACCCAGTACTTC. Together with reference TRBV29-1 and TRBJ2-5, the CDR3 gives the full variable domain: SAVISQKPSRDICQRGTSLTIQCQVDSQVTMMFWYRQQPGQSLTLIATANQGSEATYESGFVIDKFPISRPNLTFSTLTVSNMSPEDSSIYLCSVEGLAGGGETQYFGPGTRLLVL.

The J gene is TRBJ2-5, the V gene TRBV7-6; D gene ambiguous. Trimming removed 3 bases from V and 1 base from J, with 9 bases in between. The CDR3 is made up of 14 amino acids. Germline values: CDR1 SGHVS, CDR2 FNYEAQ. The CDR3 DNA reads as TGTGCCAGCAGCTTCGGCTACACCCAAGAGACCCAGTACTTC. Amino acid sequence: CASSFGYTQETQYF.

CDR3 coding DNA: TGCGCCAGCAGCCAGCCCTTAACAGGGGGGAATGAAAAACTGTTTTTT. This encodes CASSQPLTGGNEKLFF. The chain joins TRBV4-1 to TRBJ1-4, with 8 bases matching TRBD1. This CDR3 has 16 residues. Per germline, CDR1 MGHRA and CDR2 YSYEKL. The ends lost 3 bases at V and 5 bases at J; junction bases unmatched: 8.

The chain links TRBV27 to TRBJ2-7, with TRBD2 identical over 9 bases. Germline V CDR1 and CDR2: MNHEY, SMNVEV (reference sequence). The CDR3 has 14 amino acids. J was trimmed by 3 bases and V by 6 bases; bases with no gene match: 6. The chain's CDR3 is CASRASGNLYEQYF. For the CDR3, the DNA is TGTGCCAGCAGAGCTAGCGGGAACCTCTACGAGCAGTACTTC.

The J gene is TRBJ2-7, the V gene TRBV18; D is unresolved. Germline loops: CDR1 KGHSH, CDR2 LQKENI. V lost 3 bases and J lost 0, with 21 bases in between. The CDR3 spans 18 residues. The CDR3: CASSPYSISAESSYEQYF. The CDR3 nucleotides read TGTGCCAGCTCACCTTACAGTATCAGTGCGGAAAGCTCCTACGAGCAGTACTTC.

The CDR3 loop reads CASSSNRRDRALYTEAFF. The CDR3 DNA is TGTGCCAGCAGTTCCAATCGCCGGGACAGGGCCTTATACACTGAAGCTTTCTTT. The V gene is TRBV28, the J gene TRBJ1-1; 9 bases line up with TRBD1. With 4 bases clipped from V and 3 bases from J, the junction kept 15 bases outside the gene matches. Germline lookup yields CDR1 MDHEN and CDR2 SYDVKM. CDR3 length: 18 residues.

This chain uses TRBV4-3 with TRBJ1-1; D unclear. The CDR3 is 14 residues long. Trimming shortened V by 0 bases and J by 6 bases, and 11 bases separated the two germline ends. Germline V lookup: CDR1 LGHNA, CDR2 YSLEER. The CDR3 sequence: CASSQDGLRAEAFF. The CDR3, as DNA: TGCGCCAGCAGCCAAGATGGGTTGCGCGCTGAAGCTTTCTTT.